This paragraph covers one T cell receptor (beta chain) sequence. Those who donated were healthy HIV-negative adults, with no recent acute infections or vaccinations reported. This record belongs to a study of shared clonotypes between healthy human individuals. Germline loops: CDR1 MNHEY, CDR2 SMNVEV (reference sequence). The CDR3 runs 14 residues. V was shortened by 2 bases and J by 8 bases, with 15 bases between the two germline ends. The method was immunoSEQ multiplex PCR; TCRdb's version includes in-frame clones alone and lacks a portion of them. Here the sample spans 2 million to 2.5 million clones, 80% to 95% being singletons.

The TCR sequence derives from a man aged 18 to 29 in good health. Some clones in this sample may be carry-over from other donors' samples. The V call is TRBV27, the J call TRBJ1-2, with a possible D match to TRBD1 (5 bases). Sequencing was carried out using naive CD4+ T cells from PBMCs. Indicated subset: CD45RA+ positively selected. In DNA, the CDR3 is TGTGCCAGCAGTTTACGAGACAGTACGGGGGGCTACACCTTC. Translating it yields CASSLRDSTGGYTF.